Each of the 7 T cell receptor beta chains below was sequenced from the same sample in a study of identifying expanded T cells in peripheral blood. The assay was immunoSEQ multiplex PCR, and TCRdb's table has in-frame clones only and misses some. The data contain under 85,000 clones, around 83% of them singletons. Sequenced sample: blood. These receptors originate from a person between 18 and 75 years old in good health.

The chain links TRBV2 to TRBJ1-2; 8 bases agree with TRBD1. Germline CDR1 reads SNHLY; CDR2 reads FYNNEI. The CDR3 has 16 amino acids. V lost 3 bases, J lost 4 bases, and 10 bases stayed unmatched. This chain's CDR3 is CASSESRTGTSYGYTF. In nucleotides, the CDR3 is TGTGCCAGCAGTGAGTCCCGGACAGGGACTTCCTATGGCTACACCTTC. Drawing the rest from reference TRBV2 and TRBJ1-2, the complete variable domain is EPEVTQTPSHQVTQMGQEVILRCVPISNHLYFYWYRQILGQKVEFLVSFYNNEISEKSEIFDDQFSVERPDGSNFTLKIRSTKLEDSAMYFCASSESRTGTSYGYTFGSGTRLTVV.

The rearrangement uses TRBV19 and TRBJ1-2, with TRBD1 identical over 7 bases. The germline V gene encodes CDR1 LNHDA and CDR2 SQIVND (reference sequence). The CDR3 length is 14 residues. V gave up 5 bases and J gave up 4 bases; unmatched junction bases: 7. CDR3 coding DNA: TGTGCCAGTAGTTCACAGGGGATCCCCTATGGCTACACCTTC. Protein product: CASSSQGIPYGYTF.

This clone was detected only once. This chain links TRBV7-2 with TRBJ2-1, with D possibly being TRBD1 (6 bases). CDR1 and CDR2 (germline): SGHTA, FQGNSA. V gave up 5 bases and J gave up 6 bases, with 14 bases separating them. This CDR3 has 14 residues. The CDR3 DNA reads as TGTGCCAGCAGCCCCCAGGGGACGGGCAATGAGCAGTTCTTC. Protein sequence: CASSPQGTGNEQFF.

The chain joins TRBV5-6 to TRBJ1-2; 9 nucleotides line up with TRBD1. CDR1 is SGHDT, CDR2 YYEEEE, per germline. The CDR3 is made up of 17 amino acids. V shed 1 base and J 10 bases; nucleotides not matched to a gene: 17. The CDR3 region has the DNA TGTGCCAGCAGCTTGTATTACGCGGGACAGGGAGGCTGGCACTACACCTTC. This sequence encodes CASSLYYAGQGGWHYTF.

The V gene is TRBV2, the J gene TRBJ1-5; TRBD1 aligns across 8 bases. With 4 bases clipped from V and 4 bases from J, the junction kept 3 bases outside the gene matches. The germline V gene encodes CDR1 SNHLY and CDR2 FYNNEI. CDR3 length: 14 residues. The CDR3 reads CASSVQGGNQPQHF. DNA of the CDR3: TGTGCCAGCAGTGTACAGGGGGGGAATCAGCCCCAGCATTTT. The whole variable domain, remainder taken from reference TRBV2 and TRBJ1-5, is EPEVTQTPSHQVTQMGQEVILRCVPISNHLYFYWYRQILGQKVEFLVSFYNNEISEKSEIFDDQFSVERPDGSNFTLKIRSTKLEDSAMYFCASSVQGGNQPQHFGDGTRLSIL.

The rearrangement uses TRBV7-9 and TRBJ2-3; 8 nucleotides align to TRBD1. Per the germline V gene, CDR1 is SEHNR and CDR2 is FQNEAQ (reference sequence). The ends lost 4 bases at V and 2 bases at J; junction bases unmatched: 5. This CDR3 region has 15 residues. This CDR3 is CASSSGQGLTDTQYF. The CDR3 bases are TGTGCCAGCAGCTCAGGACAGGGACTCACAGATACGCAGTATTTT. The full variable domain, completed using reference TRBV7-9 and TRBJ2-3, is DTGVSQNPRHKITKRGQNVTFRCDPISEHNRLYWYRQTLGQGPEFLTYFQNEAQLEKSRLLSDRFSAERPKGSFSTLEIQRTEQGDSAMYLCASSSGQGLTDTQYFGPGTRLTVL.

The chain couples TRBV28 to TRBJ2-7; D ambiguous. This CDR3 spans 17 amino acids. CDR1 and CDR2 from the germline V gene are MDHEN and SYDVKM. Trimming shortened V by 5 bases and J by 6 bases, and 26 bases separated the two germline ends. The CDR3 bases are TGTGCCAGCAGTCCGAATAGGTTTGGGCAGGAGAACGGCGAGCAGTACTTC. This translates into CASSPNRFGQENGEQYF.